This T cell receptor beta chain derives from a study of cytomegalovirus exposure and HLA in healthy donors. Study results and limitations: With later analysis, a missense DCLRE1C variant became linked to TCR beta V- and J-gene trimming.

The V gene's germline CDR1 is SGHTA and CDR2 FQGTGA. There are 16 residues in the CDR3. V was pared by 2 bases and J by 3 bases, with 14 bases between. The study ran its PCR with 60 Vbeta and 13 Jbeta primers. The table came from immunoSEQ multiplex PCR; TCRdb's copy has only in-frame clones and leaves some out. The sample contains 85,000 to 130,000 clones, about 75% of which appear only once. Concerning this clone itself: Its antigen is unknown.

This clonotype originated in a male donor in good health and CMV-seropositive. The sample was PBMCs. The chain recombines TRBV7-3 with TRBJ2-1; D is possibly TRBD2 (6 bases). CDR3 sequence reads: CASSLLRREDYNEQFF. The CDR3 nucleotides are TGTGCCAGCAGCTTATTGCGGCGGGAAGACTACAATGAGCAGTTCTTC.